This is a list of T cell receptor beta chains from one sample in a study of T cell repertoires in aging, cancer and after chemotherapy. In TCRdb, the multiplex PCR reads were re-called with MiXCR into one record per CDR3 protein. The table shows some 3,800 distinct CDR3 sequences, with 25% to 30% occurring only once. Specimen: blood. The receptor set was obtained from a human donor with a solid tumor. CDR3s include the opening cysteine and the closing phenylalanine or tryptophan. The order of the fields is V gene, CDR3 protein.

TRBV7-9 | CASSPGQGETGNTIYF
TRBV13 | CASSLGPIGTGRSNQPQHF
TRBV5-4 | CASSAGQFNSPLHF
TRBV15 | CATSRSGSSRTGELFF
TRBV20-1 | CSARGWKVVQFF
TRBV20-1 | CSARGPAVYEQYF
TRBV19 | CASSMRLADLETQYF
TRBV5-6 | CASSQAGVLTDTQYF
TRBV6-5 | CASSYSRTGRTEAFF
TRBV5-6 | CASSVAQATDTQYF
TRBV7-9 | CASSFGAGEYGYTF
TRBV12-3/TRBV12-4 | CASSLGGEGWTEAFF
TRBV5-1 | CASSLSRTGVNTEAFF
TRBV5-1 | CASSFRDPNTGELFF
TRBV5-1 | CASSLGQGPGVTQYF
TRBV15 | CATSRGVGGSEAFF
TRBV7-9 | CASSFGTSGSNEQFF
TRBV20-1 | CSAIRLAGLSEQFF
TRBV6-5 | CASNRGSRDTQYF
TRBV6-2/TRBV6-3 | CTSSYLVQGYEQFF
TRBV19 | CASSSRTISYEQYF
TRBV6-4 | CASSRRGLDGDTQYF
TRBV19 | CASKSQGAETQYF
TRBV5-1 | CASSLGTGDTEAFF
TRBV5-1 | CASSLDTEGSYEQYF
TRBV6-6 | CASSYDASGGIQETQYF
TRBV13 | CASSLVGGEGYTF
TRBV12-3/TRBV12-4 | CASSGTGLKNYGYTF
TRBV18 | CASSRSGLTDTQYF
TRBV7-2 | CASSLVRDRIDYGYTF
TRBV6-5 | CASSYGLRATGPGELFF